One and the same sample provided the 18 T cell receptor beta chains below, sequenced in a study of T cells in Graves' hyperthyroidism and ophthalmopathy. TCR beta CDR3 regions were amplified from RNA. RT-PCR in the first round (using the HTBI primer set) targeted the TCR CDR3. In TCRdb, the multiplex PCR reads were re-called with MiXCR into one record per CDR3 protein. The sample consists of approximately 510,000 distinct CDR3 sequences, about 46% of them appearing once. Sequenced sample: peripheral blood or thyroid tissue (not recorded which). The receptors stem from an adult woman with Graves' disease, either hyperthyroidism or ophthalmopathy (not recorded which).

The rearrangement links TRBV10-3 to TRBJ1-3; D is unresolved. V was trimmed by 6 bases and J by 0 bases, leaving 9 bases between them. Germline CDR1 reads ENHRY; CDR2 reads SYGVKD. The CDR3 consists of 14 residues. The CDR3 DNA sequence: TGTGCCATCAGAGGCCCAGACTCTGGAAACACCATATATTTT. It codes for CAIRGPDSGNTIYF.

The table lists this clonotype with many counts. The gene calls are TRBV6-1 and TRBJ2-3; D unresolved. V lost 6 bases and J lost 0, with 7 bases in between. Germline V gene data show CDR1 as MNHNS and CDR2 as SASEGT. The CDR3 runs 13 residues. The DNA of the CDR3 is TGTGCCAGCAGCGGCTTTAGCACAGATACGCAGTATTTT. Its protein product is CASSGFSTDTQYF.

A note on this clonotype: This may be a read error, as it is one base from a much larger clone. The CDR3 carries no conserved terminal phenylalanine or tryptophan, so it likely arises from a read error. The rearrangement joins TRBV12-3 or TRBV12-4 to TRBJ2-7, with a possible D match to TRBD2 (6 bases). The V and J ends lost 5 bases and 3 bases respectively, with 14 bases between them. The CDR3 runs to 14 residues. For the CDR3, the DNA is TGTGCCAGCAGTGTTGGGGGGAGAGGCTACGAGCAGTACCTC. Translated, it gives CASSVGGRGYEQYL.

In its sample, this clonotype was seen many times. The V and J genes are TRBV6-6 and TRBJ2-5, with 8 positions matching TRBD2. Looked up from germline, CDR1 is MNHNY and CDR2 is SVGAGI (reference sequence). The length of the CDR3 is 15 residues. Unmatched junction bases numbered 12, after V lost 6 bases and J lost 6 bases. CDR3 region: CASSDGERGGKTQYF. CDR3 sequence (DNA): TGTGCCAGCAGCGACGGGGAACGGGGGGGGAAGACCCAGTACTTC.

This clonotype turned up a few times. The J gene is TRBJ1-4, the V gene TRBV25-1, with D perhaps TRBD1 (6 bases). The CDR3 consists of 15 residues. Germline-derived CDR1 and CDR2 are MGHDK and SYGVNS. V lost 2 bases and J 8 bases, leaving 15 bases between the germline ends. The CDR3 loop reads CASSEGIRGSEKLFF. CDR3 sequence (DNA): TGTGCCAGCAGTGAAGGTATCAGGGGTAGCGAAAAACTGTTTTTT.

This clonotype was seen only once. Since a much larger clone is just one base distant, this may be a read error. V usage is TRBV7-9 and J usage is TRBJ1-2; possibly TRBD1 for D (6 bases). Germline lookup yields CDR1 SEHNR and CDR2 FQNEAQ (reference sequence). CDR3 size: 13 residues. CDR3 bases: TGTGCCAGCAGCCAAGAGGACAGCTATGACTACACCTTC. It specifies CASSQEDSYDYTF.

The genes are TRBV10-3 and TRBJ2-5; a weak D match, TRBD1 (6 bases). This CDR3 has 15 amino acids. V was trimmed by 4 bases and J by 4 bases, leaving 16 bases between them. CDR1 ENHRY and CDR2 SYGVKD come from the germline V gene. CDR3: CAISVERDISETQYF. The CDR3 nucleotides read TGTGCCATCAGTGTAGAACGGGACATCTCAGAGACCCAGTACTTC.

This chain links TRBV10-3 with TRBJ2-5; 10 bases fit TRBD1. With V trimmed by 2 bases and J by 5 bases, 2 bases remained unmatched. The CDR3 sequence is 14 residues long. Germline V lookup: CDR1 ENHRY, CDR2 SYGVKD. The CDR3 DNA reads TGTGCCATCAGTGAGAGGACAGGGGGGGAGACCCAGTACTTC. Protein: CAISERTGGETQYF.

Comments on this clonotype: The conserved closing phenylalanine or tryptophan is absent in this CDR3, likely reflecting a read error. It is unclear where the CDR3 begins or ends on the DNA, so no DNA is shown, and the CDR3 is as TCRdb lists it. The CDR3: CASRPGGS. This chain connects TRBV5-1 to TRBJ1-4. The V gene's germline CDR1 is SGHRS and CDR2 YFSETQ. 8 amino acids form the CDR3, both terminal residues included.

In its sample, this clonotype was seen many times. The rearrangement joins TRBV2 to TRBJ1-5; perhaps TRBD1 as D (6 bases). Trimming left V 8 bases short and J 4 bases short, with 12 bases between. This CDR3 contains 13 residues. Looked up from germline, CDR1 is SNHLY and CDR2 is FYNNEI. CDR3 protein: CASGWGPNQPQHF. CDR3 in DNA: TGTGCCAGCGGATGGGGGCCAAATCAGCCCCAGCATTTT.

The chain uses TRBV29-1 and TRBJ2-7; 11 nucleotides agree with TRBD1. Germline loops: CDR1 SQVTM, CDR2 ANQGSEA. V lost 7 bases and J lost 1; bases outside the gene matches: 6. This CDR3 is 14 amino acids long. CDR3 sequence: CSGTGTGGSYEQYF. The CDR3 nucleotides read TGCAGCGGAACCGGGACAGGGGGGTCCTACGAGCAGTACTTC.

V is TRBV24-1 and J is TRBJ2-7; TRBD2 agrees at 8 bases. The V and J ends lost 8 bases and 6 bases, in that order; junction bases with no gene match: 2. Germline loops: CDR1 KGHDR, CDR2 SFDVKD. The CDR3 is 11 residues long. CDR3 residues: CATTSGGEQYF. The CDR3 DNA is TGTGCCACCACCAGCGGGGGCGAGCAGTACTTC.

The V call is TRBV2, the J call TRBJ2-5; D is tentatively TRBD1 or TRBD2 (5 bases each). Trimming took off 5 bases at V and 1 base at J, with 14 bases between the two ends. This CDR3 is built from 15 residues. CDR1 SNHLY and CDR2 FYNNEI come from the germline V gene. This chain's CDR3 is CASSSRGRLQETQYF. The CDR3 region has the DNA TGTGCCAGCAGTTCACGGGGACGGCTCCAAGAGACCCAGTACTTC.

CDR3 sequence (DNA): TGCGCCAGCAGCTTGGGAGCGGGCAAAGGAAACACCATATATTTT. This sequence encodes CASSLGAGKGNTIYF. The V and J genes are TRBV5-1 and TRBJ1-3, with unresolved D. The ends were cut back, 0 bases at V and 4 bases at J, with 11 bases in the middle. The CDR3 is 15 residues long. Germline-derived CDR1 and CDR2 are SGHRS and YFSETQ. The variable domain in full, completed from reference TRBV5-1 and TRBJ1-3, reads KAGVTQTPRYLIKTRGQQVTLSCSPISGHRSVSWYQQTPGQGLQFLFEYFSETQRNKGNFPGRFSGRQFSNSRSEMNVSTLELGDSALYLCASSLGAGKGNTIYFGEGSWLTVV.

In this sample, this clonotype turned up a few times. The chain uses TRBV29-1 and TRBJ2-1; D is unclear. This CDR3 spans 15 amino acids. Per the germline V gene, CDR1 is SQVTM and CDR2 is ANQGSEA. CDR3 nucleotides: TGCAGTGCAGAAAGGTCGGATCGTGCCTACAATGAGCAGTTCTTC. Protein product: CSAERSDRAYNEQFF.

The CDR3 here is CSDRRDSYNEQFF. The DNA for the CDR3 is TGCAGCGACCGAAGGGACTCCTACAATGAGCAGTTCTTC. The chain carries TRBV29-1 and TRBJ2-1; D gene ambiguous. This CDR3 spans 13 amino acids. Trimming took 7 bases from V and 0 from J, leaving 10 bases between them. Germline lookup yields CDR1 SQVTM and CDR2 ANQGSEA.

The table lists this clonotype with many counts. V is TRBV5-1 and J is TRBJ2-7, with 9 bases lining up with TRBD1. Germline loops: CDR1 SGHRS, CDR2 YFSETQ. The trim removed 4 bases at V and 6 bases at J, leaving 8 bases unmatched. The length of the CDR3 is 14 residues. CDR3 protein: CASSIGTGSGEQYF. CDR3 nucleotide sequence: TGCGCCAGCAGCATCGGGACAGGGTCGGGCGAGCAGTACTTC.

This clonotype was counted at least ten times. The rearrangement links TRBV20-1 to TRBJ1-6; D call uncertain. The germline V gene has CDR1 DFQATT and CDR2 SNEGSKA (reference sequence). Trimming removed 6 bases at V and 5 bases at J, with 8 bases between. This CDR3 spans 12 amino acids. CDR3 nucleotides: TGCAGTGCCCGTCGGAATAATTCACCCCTCCACTTT. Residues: CSARRNNSPLHF.